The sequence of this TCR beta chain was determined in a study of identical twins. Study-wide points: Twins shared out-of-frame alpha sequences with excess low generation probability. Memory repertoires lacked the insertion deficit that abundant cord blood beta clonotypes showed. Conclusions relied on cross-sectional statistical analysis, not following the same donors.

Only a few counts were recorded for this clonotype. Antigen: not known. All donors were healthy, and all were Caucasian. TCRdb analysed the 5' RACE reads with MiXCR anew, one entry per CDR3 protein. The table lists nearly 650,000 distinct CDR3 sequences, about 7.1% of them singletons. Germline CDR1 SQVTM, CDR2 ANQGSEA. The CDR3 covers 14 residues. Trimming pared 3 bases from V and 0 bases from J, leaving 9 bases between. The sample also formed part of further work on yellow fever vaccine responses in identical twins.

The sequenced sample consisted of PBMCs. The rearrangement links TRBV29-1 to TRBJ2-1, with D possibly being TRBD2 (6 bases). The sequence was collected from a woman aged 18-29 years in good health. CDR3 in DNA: TGCAGCGTTGATGGGGGAGGCTCCTACAATGAGCAGTTCTTC. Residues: CSVDGGGSYNEQFF.